The T cell receptor (beta chain) under discussion was sequenced for a study of vaccination effects on CD4 cells after COVID-19. Findings and caveats of the study: Among infection- and vaccine-induced clones, marked clonal contraction occurred late after vaccination.

The data were produced by immunoSEQ multiplex PCR, yet TCRdb's version contains in-frame clones alone and is incomplete. This table holds around 53,000 clones, roughly 77% found once. Worth noting for this clone: Its antigen remains unknown.

Unmatched junction bases numbered 6, after V lost 2 bases and J lost 2 bases. This CDR3 is built from 17 residues. Germline-derived CDR1 and CDR2 are LGHDT and YNNKEL (reference sequence). Peptide-pool stimulation followed by sequencing identified expanded antigen-specific CD4+ clonotypes in the ViraFEST assay. An approximately 10-day culture period preceded the isolation of CD4+ T cells. The person's infection with SARS-CoV-2, confirmed by PCR, took place between March and December 2020. The TCR sequence derives from a human donor who had a prior SARS-CoV-2 infection. The sequencing here drew on CD4+ T cells from PBMCs cultured with HIV peptides, taken before COVID-19 vaccination. Documented subset: HIV-1 Nef peptide pool negative control/reference culture. The V gene is TRBV3-1 (or the pseudogene TRBV3-2), the J gene TRBJ2-2; 9 bases are a match to TRBD2. CDR3 sequence (DNA): TGTGCCAGCAGCCAATTTGCTAGCGGGGCCAACACCGGGGAGCTGTTTTTT. Translated: CASSQFASGANTGELFF.